The 2 T cell receptor beta chains below were found in one sample sequenced in a study of blood T cell repertoires in COVID-19. Clones were sequenced by immunoSEQ multiplex PCR, and TCRdb holds only the in-frame ones, with some missing. The table lists over 85,000 clones, 70% to 90% of them singletons, with more than 3.5% in the top ten. The specimen was peripheral blood. The receptor set was obtained from a human donor with COVID-19, enrolled during active disease. The donor label of this sample is uncertain.

The J gene is TRBJ1-3, the V gene TRBV3-1 (or the pseudogene TRBV3-2); D not resolved. The germline V and J ends were trimmed by 7 bases and 0 bases, with 10 bases remaining between them. CDR1 is LGHDT, CDR2 YNNKEL, per germline (reference sequence). The CDR3 length is 14 residues. CDR3 protein: CASTLAFSGNTIYF. The CDR3 coding sequence is TGTGCCAGCACCCTCGCGTTCTCTGGAAACACCATATATTTT.

This chain links TRBV28 with TRBJ2-1; 7 nucleotides match TRBD1. Germline V gene lookup returns CDR1 MDHEN and CDR2 SYDVKM. This CDR3 comprises 14 residues. V shed 7 bases and J 3 bases; nucleotides not matched to a gene: 6. CDR3 amino acids: CASTGTAFYNEQFF. The CDR3 DNA follows: TGTGCCAGCACCGGGACAGCCTTCTACAATGAGCAGTTCTTC.